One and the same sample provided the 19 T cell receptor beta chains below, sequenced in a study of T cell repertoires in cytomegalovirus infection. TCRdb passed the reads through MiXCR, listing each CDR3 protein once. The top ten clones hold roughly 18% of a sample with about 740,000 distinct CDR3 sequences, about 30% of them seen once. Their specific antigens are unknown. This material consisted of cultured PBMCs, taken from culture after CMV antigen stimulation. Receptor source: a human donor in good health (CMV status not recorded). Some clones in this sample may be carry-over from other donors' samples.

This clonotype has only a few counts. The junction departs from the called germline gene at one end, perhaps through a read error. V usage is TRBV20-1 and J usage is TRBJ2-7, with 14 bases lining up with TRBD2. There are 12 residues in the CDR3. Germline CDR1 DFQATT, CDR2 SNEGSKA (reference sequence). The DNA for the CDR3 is TGCAGTGCTAGACGGACTAGCGGGGGGATCCTTTTC. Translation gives CSARRTSGGILF.

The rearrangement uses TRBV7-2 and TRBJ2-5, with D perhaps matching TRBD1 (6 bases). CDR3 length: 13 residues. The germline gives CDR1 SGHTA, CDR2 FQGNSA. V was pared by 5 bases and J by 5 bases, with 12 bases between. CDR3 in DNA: TGTGCCAGCAGCGTTAATAGGGGGGAGACCCAGTACTTC. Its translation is CASSVNRGETQYF.

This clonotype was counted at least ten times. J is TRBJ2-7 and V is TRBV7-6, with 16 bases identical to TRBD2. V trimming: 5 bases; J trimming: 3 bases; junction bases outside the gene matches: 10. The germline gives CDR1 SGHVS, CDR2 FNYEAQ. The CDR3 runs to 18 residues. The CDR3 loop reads CASSPKGLAGGRNYEQYF. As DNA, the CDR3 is TGTGCCAGCAGCCCAAAGGGACTAGCGGGAGGGCGCAACTACGAGCAGTACTTC. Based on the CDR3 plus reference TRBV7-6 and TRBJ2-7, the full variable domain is GAGVSQSPRYKVTKRGQDVALRCDPISGHVSLYWYRQALGQGPEFLTYFNYEAQQDKSGLPNDRFSAERPEGSISTLTIQRTEQRDSAMYRCASSPKGLAGGRNYEQYFGPGTRLTVT.

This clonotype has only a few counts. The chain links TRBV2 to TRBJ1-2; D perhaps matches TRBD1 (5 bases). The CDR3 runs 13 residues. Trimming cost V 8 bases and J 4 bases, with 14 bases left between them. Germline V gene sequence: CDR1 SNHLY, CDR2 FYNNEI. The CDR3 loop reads CASSGDGSYGYTF. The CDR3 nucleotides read TGTGCCAGCTCGGGGGACGGCAGCTATGGCTACACCTTC.

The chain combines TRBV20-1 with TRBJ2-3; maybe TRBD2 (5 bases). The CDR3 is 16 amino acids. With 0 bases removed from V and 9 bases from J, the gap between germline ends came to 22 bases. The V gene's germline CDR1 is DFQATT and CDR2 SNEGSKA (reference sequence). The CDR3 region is CSARDRGGFWDKTQYF. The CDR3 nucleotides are TGCAGTGCTAGAGATCGAGGCGGGTTCTGGGATAAGACGCAGTATTTT.

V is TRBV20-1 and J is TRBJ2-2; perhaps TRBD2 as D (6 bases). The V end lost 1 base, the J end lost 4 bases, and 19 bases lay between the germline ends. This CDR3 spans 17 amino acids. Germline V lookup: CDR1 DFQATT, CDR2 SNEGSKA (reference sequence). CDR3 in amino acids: CSARGGLRRGGTGELFF. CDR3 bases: TGCAGTGCTAGAGGGGGTTTACGGCGGGGAGGCACCGGGGAGCTGTTTTTT.

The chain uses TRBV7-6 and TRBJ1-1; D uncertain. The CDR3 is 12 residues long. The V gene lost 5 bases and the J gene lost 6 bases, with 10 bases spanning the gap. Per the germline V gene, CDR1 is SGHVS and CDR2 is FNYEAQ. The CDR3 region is CASSAPVAEAFF. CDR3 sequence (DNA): TGTGCCAGCAGCGCGCCGGTCGCTGAAGCTTTCTTT.

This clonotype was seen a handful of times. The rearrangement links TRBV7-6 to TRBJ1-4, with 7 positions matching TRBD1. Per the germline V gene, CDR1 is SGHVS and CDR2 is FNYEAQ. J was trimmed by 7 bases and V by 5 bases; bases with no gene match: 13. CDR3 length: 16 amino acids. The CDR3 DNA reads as TGTGCCAGCAGCCTGGGACAGCTTACGGAATTTGAAAAACTGTTTTTT. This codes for CASSLGQLTEFEKLFF.

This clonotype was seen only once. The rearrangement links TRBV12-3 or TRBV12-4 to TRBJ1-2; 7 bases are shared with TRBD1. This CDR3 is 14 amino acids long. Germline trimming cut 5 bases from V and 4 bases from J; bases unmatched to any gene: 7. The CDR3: CASSPTGRSYGYTF. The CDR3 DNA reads TGTGCCAGCAGTCCGACAGGGCGAAGCTATGGCTACACCTTC.

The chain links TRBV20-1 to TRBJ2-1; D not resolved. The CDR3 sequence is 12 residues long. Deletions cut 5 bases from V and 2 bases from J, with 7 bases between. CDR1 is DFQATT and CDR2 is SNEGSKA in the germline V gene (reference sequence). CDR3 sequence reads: CSARVPYNEQFF. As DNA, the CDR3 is TGCAGTGCTCGGGTACCCTACAATGAGCAGTTCTTC.

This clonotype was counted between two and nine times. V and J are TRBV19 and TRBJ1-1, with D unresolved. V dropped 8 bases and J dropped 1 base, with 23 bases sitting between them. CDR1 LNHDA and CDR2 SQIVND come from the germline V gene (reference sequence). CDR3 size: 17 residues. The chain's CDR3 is CASGLPRPGLWNTEAFF. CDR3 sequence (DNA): TGTGCCAGTGGACTCCCACGACCGGGATTATGGAACACTGAAGCTTTCTTT.

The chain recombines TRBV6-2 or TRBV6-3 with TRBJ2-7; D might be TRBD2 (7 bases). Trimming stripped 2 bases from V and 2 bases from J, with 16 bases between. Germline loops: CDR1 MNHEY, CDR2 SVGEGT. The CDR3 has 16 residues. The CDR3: CASSYPQGRGAYEQYF. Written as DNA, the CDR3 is TGTGCCAGCAGTTACCCCCAGGGGAGGGGAGCCTACGAGCAGTACTTC.

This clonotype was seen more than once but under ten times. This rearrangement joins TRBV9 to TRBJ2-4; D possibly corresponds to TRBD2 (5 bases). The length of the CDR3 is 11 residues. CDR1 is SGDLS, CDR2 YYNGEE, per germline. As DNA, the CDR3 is TGTGCGGAGGCGTCAAAAAACATTCAGTACTTC. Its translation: CAEASKNIQYF.

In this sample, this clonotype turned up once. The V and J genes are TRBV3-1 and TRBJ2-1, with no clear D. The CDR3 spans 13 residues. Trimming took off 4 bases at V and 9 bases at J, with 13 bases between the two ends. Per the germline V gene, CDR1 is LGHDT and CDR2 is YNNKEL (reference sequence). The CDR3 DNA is TGTGCCAGCAGCCGTTACCTGCGCGGTGAGCAGTTCTTC. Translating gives CASSRYLRGEQFF.

In DNA form, the CDR3 reads TGTGCCAGCAGTCCAGACGGCTACAATCAGCCCCAGCATTTT. Residues: CASSPDGYNQPQHF. The chain joins TRBV12-3 or TRBV12-4 to TRBJ1-5; D is unclear. This CDR3 comprises 14 residues. V dropped 5 bases and J dropped 3 bases, with 11 bases sitting between them.

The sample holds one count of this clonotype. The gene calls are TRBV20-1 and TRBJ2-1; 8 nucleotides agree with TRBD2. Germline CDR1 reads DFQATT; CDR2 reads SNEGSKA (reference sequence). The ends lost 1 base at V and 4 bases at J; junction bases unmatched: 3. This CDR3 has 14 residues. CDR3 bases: TGCAGTGCTAGAGTTATAGCGGGGTACAATGAGCAGTTCTTC. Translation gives CSARVIAGYNEQFF.

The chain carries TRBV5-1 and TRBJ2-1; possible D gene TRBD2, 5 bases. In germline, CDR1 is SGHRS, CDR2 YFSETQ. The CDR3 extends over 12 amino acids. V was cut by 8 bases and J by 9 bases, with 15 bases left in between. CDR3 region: CASGPRGSEQFF. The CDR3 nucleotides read TGCGCCAGTGGCCCCCGGGGAAGTGAGCAGTTCTTC. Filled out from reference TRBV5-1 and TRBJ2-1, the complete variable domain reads KAGVTQTPRYLIKTRGQQVTLSCSPISGHRSVSWYQQTPGQGLQFLFEYFSETQRNKGNFPGRFSGRQFSNSRSEMNVSTLELGDSALYLCASGPRGSEQFFGPGTRLTVL.

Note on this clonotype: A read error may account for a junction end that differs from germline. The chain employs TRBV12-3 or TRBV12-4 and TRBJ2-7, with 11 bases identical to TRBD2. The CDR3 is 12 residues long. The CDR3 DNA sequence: TGTGCCAGCAGTTTAGGGACTAGCGGGCCTCACTTC. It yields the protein CASSLGTSGPHF.

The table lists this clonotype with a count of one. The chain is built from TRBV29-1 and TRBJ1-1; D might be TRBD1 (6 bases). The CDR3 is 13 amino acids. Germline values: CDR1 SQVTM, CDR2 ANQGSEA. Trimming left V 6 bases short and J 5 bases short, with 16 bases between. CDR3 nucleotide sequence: TGCAGCGTCTGGGCAGGGGATGGGACTGAAGCTTTCTTT. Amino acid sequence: CSVWAGDGTEAFF.